This TCR beta chain derives from a study of blood T cell repertoires in COVID-19. V lost 3 bases and J lost 0, with 14 bases in between. Per the germline V gene, CDR1 is MGHDK and CDR2 is SYGVNS. The CDR3 has 16 residues. Assay: immunoSEQ multiplex PCR; the TCRdb copy retains only in-frame clones and omits some. The sample has 95,000 to 100,000 clones; about 87% are singletons. The chain is built from TRBV25-1 and TRBJ1-1; a weak D match, TRBD1 (6 bases). This sequence originates from a woman in her twenties or thirties with acute or convalescent COVID-19. Sequenced input: peripheral blood. CDR3 residues: CASSEGANPMNTEAFF. CDR3 DNA: TGTGCCAGCAGTGAGGGGGCGAATCCTATGAACACTGAAGCTTTCTTT.